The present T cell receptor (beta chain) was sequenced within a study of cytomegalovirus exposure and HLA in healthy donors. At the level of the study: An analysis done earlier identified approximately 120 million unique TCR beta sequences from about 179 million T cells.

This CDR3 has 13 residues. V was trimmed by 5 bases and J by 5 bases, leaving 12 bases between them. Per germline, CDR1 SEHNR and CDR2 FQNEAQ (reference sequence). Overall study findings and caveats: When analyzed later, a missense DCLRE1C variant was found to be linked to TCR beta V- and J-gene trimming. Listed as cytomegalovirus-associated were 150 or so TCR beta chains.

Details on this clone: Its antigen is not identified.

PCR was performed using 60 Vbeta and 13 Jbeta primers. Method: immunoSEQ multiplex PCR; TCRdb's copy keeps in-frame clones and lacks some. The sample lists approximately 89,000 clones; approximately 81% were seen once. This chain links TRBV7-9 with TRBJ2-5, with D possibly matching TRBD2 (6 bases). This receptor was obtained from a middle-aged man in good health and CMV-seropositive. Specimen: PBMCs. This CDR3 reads CASSHRSGETQYF. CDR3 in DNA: TGTGCCAGCAGCCATCGGAGCGGGGAGACCCAGTACTTC.